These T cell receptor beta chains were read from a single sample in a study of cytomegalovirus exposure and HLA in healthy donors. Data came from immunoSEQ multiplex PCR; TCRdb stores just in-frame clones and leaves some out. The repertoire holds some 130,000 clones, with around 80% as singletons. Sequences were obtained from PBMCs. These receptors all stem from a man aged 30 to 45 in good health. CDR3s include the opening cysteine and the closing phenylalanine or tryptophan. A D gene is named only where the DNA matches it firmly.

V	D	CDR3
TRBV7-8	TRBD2	CASRLTSGRASDTQYF
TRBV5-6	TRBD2	CASQGASGSYEQYF
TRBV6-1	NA	CASTVGGIGGQPQHF
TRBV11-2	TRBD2	CASSLVAGGFDEQFF
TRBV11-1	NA	CASSFDAGMPYEQYF
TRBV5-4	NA	CASSLKTLIGGTEAFF
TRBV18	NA	CASSPQSPGGAQPQHF
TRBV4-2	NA	CASSQDGGELFF
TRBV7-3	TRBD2	CASSPGSSGYNEQFF
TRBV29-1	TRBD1	CSVGSSPRDRSSYEQYF
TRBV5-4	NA	CASSLNRAVEKLFF
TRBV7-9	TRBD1	CASSPGQYTDTQYF
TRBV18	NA	CASSPTTQDLNTEAFF
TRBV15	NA	CATSRVEEHTGELFF
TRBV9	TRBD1	CASSVRQGPGEQFF
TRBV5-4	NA	CASSFSGNTEAFF
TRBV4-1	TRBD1	CASSQDRGQGVEKLFF
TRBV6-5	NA	CASSYTTASFYEQYF
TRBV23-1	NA	CASYPPYEQYF
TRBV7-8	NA	CASSLDRAPGQPQHF
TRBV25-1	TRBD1	CASSFWGQGIWDNEQFF
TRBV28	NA	CASSLPGGAPLSYGYTF
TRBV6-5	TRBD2	CASSWLLAGGVNEQFF
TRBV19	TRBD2	CASSLAGGQETQYF
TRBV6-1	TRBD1	CASSRDRYSGNTIYF
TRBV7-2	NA	CASSTQFDQPQHF
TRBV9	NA	CASSGGPHQETQYF
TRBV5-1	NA	CASSLAQVNTGELFF
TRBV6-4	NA	CASSAQGTNEQFF
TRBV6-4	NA	CASGRGWVFF
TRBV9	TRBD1	CASSPWGTGGSGANVLTF
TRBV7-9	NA	CASSSGSYYEQYF
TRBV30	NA	CAWVQGSAGANVLTF
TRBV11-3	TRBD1	CASSSGTGSYEQYF
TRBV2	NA	CASSADRNYGYTF
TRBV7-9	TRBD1	CSSSLGRTGVGYGYTF
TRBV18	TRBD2	CASSPPGLAGVANEQFF
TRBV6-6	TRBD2	CASSYSPEGGRDTQYF
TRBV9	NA	CASSVGVFGTDTQYF
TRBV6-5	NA	CASSYDRAYNEQFF
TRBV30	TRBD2	CAWTPGTSGFYEQYF
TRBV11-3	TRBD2	CASSPGLAADTQYF
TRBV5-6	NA	CASSLPPYTEAFF